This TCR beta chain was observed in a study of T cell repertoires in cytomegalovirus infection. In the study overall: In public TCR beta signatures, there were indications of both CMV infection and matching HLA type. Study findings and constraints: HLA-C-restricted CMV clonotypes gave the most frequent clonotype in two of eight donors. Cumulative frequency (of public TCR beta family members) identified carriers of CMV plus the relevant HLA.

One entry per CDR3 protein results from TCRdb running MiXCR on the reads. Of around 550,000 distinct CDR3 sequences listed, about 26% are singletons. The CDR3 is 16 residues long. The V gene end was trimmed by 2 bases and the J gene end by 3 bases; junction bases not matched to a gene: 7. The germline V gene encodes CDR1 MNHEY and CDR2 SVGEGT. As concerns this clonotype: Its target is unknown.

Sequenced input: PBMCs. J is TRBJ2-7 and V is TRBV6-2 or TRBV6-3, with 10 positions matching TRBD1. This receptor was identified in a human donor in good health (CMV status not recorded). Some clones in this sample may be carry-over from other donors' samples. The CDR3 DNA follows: TGTGCCAGCAGTTACGTCCGGGGGACAGGGGACTACGAGCAGTACTTC. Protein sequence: CASSYVRGTGDYEQYF.